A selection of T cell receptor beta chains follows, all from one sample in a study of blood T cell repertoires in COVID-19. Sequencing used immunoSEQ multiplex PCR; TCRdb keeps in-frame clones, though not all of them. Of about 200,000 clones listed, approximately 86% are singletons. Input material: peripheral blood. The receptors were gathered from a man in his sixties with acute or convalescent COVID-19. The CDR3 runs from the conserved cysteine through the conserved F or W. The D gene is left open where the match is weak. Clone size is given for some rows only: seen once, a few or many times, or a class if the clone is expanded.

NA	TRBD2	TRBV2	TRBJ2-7	CASSELAGGIYEQYF	TGTGCCAGCAGTGAGCTAGCGGGGGGAATCTACGAGCAGTACTTC
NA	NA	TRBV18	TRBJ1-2	CASSPGQGERGNGYTF	TGTGCCAGCTCACCAGGGCAGGGAGAGAGGGGGAATGGCTACACCTTC
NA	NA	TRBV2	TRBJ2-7	CASIGQYSYEQYF	TGTGCCAGCATCGGACAGTACTCCTACGAGCAGTACTTC
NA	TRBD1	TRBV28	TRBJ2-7	CASSPPRTGYSYEQYF	TGTGCCAGCAGTCCACCCAGGACAGGGTACTCCTACGAGCAGTACTTC
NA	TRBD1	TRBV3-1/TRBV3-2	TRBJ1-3	CASSPSGQGPGPIYF	TGTGCCAGCAGCCCCTCAGGACAGGGGCCGGGCCCCATATATTTT
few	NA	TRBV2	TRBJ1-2	CASSEGGGRGQTYGYTF	TGTGCCAGCAGTGAAGGGGGCGGGCGGGGGCAGACCTATGGCTACACCTTC
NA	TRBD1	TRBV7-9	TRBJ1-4	CASSSPTGTGEKLFF	TGTGCCAGCAGCTCTCCGACCGGGACAGGGGAAAAACTGTTTTTT
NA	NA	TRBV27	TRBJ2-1	CASSLPGHYNEQFF	TGTGCCAGCAGTTTACCGGGACACTACAATGAGCAGTTCTTC
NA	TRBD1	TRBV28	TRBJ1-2	CASKAGGDYGYTF	TGTGCCAGCAAGGCAGGGGGCGACTATGGCTACACCTTC
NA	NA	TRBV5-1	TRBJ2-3	CASSLGGQTADTQYF	TGCGCCAGCAGCTTAGGTGGGCAGACCGCGGATACGCAGTATTTT
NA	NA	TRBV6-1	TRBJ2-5	CASSEVWGSSGTQYF	TGTGCCAGCAGTGAAGTTTGGGGCAGCAGTGGGACCCAGTACTTC
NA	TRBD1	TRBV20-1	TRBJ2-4	CSASPGQDLQYF	TGCAGTGCTAGTCCTGGACAGGACCTTCAGTACTTC
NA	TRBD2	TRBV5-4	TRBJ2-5	CASSLGGGAFVETQYF	TGTGCCAGCAGCTTGGGCGGGGGGGCTTTTGTGGAGACCCAGTACTTC
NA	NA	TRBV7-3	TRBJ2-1	CASSLTGVVSYNEQFF	TGTGCCAGCAGCTTAACCGGTGTGGTCTCCTACAATGAGCAGTTCTTC
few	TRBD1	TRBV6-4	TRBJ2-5	CASSATPGTGGLQETQYF	TGTGCCAGCAGTGCCACGCCCGGGACAGGGGGCCTCCAAGAGACCCAGTACTTC
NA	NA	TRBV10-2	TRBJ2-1	CASGPGGTYNEQFF	TGCGCCAGCGGGCCTGGCGGGACCTACAATGAGCAGTTCTTC